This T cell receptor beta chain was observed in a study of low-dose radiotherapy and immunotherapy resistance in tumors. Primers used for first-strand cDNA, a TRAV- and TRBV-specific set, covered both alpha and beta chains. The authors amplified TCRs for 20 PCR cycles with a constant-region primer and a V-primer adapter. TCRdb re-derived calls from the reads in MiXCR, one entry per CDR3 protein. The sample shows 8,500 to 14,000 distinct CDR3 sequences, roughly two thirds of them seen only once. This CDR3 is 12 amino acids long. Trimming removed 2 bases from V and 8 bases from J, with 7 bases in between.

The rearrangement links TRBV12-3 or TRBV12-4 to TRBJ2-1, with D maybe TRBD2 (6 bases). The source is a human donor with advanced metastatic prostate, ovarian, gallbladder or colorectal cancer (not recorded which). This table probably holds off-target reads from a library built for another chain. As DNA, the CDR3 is TGTGCCAGCAGTTTAACGGGGGATGAGCAGTTCTTC. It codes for CASSLTGDEQFF.